The source of this T cell receptor beta chain is a study of molecular identifiers for immune sequencing clone quantification. General study points: Effector cells kept over 98% of their molecules in clones above 20 RNA copies, while naive cells kept under 1% there. Spike-in Jurkat TCR RNA from a single cell reportedly registered among 900,000 to 1,000,000 naive cells.

This clonotype was detected only a few times. Antigen specificity is unknown. Germline is not matched at one junction end, which may reflect a read error. Previously reported methods and listed TCR primers produced the bulk TCR libraries. TCRdb independently ran MiXCR on the PCR reads; one entry per CDR3 protein. Of about 320,000 distinct CDR3 sequences listed, over 20% are singletons. CDR3 length: 15 amino acids. Germline V CDR1 and CDR2: SEHNR, FQNEAQ (reference sequence). The sequencing input was naive CD8+ T cells from blood, with Jurkat cell RNA spiked in. Specified subset: FACS-sorted CD8+CD4-CCR7+CD45RA+ naive T cells. The chain recombines TRBV7-9 with TRBJ1-1; D is perhaps TRBD1 (5 bases). The sequence derives from a human donor in good health. Some libraries in this study had Jurkat cell RNA spiked in. CDR3 protein: CAGSHAQGGGTEAFF. CDR3 nucleotide sequence: TGTGCCGGCAGCCACGCCCAGGGCGGTGGCACTGAAGCTTTCTTT.